This entry lists 12 T cell receptor beta chains sequenced from one sample in a study of blood T cells in healthy people across ages. Primed by a sample-barcoded 5' primer and a J-beta primer mix, a second PCR proceeded for roughly 7 to 11 cycles. MiXCR, applied by TCRdb to the 5' RACE reads, yields one record per CDR3 protein. The data contain hundreds of thousands of distinct CDR3 sequences, 49% of them singletons. The sequencing input was blood. These receptors originate from an older woman in good health.

The chain combines TRBV7-3 with TRBJ2-1, with 9 bases that match TRBD2. This CDR3 has 15 residues. Trimming removed 4 bases from V and 5 bases from J; junction bases left unmatched: 6. The V gene's germline CDR1 is SGHTA and CDR2 FQGTGA. The CDR3 protein is CASSSGLASHNEQFF. CDR3 coding DNA: TGTGCCAGCAGCTCGGGACTAGCATCTCACAATGAGCAGTTCTTC.

The chain recombines TRBV12-3 or TRBV12-4 with TRBJ2-3, with a weak D call TRBD1 (6 bases). Trimming left V 4 bases short and J 2 bases short, with 13 bases between. The CDR3 covers 15 residues. The CDR3 DNA is TGTGCCAGCAGTTACAACAGGGTTGTCACAGATACGCAGTATTTT. Translating it yields CASSYNRVVTDTQYF.

The chain has TRBV7-2 and TRBJ2-4, with D maybe TRBD2 (6 bases). This CDR3 spans 14 amino acids. Per the germline V gene, CDR1 is SGHTA and CDR2 is FQGNSA. V was trimmed by 4 bases and J by 13 bases, leaving 20 bases between them. The CDR3 coding sequence is TGTGCCAGCAGCTCCCTGGGGAGGTTGGCGGTGCAGTACTTC. Translation gives CASSSLGRLAVQYF.

This clonotype was observed a handful of times. The chain joins TRBV7-2 to TRBJ2-1, with 8 bases lining up with TRBD1. The CDR3 is made up of 16 amino acids. After removal of 1 base from V and 6 bases from J, the junction contained 8 bases not matched to a gene. Germline CDR1 is SGHTA and CDR2 is FQGNSA. CDR3 sequence (DNA): TGTGCCAGCAGCTTAGGGACAGGGTGGAAAGGCAATGAGCAGTTCTTC. Residues: CASSLGTGWKGNEQFF.

V gene TRBV20-1 combines with J gene TRBJ2-5, with D uncertain. The assigned J gene may be wrong: the sequence end matches TRBJ2-7 better. The CDR3 is 13 amino acids. Germline V gene lookup returns CDR1 DFQATT and CDR2 SNEGSKA (reference sequence). This chain's CDR3 is CSAKTNIVHEQYF. The DNA of the CDR3 is TGCAGTGCTAAGACGAATATCGTCCACGAGCAGTACTTC.

This chain links TRBV7-9 with TRBJ1-2; the D gene is possibly TRBD1 (6 bases). Trimming removed 0 bases at V and 7 bases at J, with 12 bases between. Looked up from germline, CDR1 is SEHNR and CDR2 is FQNEAQ (reference sequence). The CDR3 spans 14 residues. CDR3 DNA: TGTGCCAGCAGCTTAGCGTGGGGGCAGGGTGGCTACACCTTC. This translates into CASSLAWGQGGYTF.

The chain combines TRBV20-1 with TRBJ2-2; TRBD2 matches 7 bases. The V gene's germline CDR1 is DFQATT and CDR2 SNEGSKA (reference sequence). This CDR3 contains 15 residues. After removal of 5 bases from V and 0 bases from J, the junction contained 6 bases not matched to a gene. The CDR3 sequence is CSAFAGVPNTGELFF. DNA for the CDR3: TGCAGTGCTTTTGCGGGAGTCCCGAACACCGGGGAGCTGTTTTTT.

The chain has TRBV4-2 and TRBJ2-5; D is unclear. Germline assignment: CDR1 LGHNA and CDR2 YNFKEQ. This CDR3 region has 14 residues. V was trimmed by 4 bases and J by 2 bases, leaving 11 bases between them. The CDR3 region has the DNA TGTGCCAGCAGCCGAGAAAGGAATCAAGAGACCCAGTACTTC. As protein: CASSRERNQETQYF.

V is TRBV7-2 and J is TRBJ1-4, with D perhaps matching TRBD1 (6 bases). The CDR3 is 15 residues long. Germline-derived CDR1 and CDR2 are SGHTA and FQGNSA. Trimming took 5 bases from V and 3 from J, leaving 13 bases between them. The CDR3, as DNA: TGTGCCAGCAGCCCCCAGGGGAGGGCTAATGAAAAACTGTTTTTT. Translated: CASSPQGRANEKLFF.

In its sample, this clonotype was seen a few times. The chain combines TRBV20-1 with TRBJ2-7; D may correspond to TRBD1 or TRBD2 (5 bases each). The CDR3 runs 13 residues. Deletions cut 0 bases from V and 3 bases from J, with 9 bases between. Germline V gene data show CDR1 as DFQATT and CDR2 as SNEGSKA (reference sequence). The CDR3: CSARDPGLYEQYF. CDR3 DNA sequence: TGCAGTGCTAGAGATCCGGGGCTCTACGAGCAGTACTTC.

In this sample, this clonotype turned up once. The chain employs TRBV27 and TRBJ2-7; D not certain. From germline, CDR1 is MNHEY and CDR2 SMNVEV (reference sequence). The CDR3 spans 13 residues. The V and J ends lost 3 bases and 6 bases respectively, with 12 bases between them. The CDR3 protein is CASSFRTLSEQYF. The CDR3 DNA reads TGTGCCAGCAGTTTCCGAACCCTCAGCGAGCAGTACTTC.

This chain uses TRBV29-1 with TRBJ2-1; possible D gene TRBD2, 5 bases. The J call may be incorrect, as the DNA end agrees better with TRBJ2-7. The CDR3 sequence is 12 residues long. Germline-derived CDR1 and CDR2 are SQVTM and ANQGSEA. The CDR3 region has the DNA TGCAGCGCGAACGACGCGGGCAATGAGCAGTACTTC. Its protein product is CSANDAGNEQYF.